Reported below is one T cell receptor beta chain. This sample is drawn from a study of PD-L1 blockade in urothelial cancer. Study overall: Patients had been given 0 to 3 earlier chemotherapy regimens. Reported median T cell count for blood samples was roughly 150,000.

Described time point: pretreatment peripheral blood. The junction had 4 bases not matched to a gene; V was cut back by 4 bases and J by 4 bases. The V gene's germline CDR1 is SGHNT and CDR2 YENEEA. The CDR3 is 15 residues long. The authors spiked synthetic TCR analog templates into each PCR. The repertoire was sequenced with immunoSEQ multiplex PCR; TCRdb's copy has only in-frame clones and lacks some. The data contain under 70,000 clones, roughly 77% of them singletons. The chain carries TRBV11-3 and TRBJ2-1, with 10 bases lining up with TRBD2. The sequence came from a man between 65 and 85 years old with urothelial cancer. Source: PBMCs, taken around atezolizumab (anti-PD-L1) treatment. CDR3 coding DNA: TGTGCCAGCAGCTCCAGCGGGAGGGGTTACAATGAGCAGTTCTTC. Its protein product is CASSSSGRGYNEQFF.